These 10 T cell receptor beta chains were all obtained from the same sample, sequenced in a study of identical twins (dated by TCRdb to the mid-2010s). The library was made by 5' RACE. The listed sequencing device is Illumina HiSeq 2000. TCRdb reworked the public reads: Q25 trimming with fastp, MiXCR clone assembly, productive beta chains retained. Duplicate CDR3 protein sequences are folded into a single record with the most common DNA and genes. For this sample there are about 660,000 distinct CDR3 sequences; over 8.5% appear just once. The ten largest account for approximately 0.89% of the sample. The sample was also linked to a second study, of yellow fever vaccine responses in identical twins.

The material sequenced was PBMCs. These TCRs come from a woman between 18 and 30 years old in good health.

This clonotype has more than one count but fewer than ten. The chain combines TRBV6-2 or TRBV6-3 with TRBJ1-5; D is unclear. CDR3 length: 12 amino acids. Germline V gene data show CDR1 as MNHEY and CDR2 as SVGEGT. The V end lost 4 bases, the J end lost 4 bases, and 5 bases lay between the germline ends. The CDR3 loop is CASSWWNQPQHF. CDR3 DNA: TGTGCCAGCAGTTGGTGGAATCAGCCCCAGCATTTT.

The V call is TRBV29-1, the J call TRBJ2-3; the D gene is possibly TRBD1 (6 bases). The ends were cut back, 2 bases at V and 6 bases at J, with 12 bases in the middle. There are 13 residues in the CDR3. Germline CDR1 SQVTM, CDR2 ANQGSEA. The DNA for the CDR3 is TGCAGCGTTGAAAGGGGGAAGGGCGATACGCAGTATTTT. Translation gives CSVERGKGDTQYF.

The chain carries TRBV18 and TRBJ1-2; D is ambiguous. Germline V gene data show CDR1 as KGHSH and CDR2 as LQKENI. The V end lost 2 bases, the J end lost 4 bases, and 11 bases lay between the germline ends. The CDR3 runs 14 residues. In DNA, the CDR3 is TGTGCCAGCTCACCAGAGGGCAACCGCTATGGCTACACCTTC. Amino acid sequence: CASSPEGNRYGYTF.

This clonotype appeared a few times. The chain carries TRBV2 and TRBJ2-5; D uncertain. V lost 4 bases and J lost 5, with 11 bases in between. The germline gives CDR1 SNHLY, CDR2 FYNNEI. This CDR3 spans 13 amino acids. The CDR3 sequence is CASSGPNGETQYF. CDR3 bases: TGTGCCAGCAGTGGTCCAAATGGGGAGACCCAGTACTTC.

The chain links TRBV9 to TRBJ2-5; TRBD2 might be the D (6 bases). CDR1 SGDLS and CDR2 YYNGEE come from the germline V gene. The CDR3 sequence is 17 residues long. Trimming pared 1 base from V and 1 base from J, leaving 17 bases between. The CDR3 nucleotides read TGTGCCAGCAGCGTAACGCCCCCTGGTAGCGGCCAAGAGACCCAGTACTTC. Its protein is CASSVTPPGSGQETQYF.

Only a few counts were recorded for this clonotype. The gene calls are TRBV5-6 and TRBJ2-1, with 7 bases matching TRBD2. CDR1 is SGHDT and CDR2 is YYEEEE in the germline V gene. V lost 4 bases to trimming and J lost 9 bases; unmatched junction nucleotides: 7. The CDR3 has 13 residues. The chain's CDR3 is CASSQTTSREQFF. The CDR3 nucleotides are TGTGCCAGCAGCCAGACGACTAGCCGTGAGCAGTTCTTC.

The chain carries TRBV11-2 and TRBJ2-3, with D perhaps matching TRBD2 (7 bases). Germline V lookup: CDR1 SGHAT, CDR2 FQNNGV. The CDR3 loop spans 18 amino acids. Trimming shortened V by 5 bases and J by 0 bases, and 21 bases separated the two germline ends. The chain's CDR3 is CASSVTLRGASSTDTQYF. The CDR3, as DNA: TGTGCCAGCAGCGTGACCCTCCGGGGGGCCTCGAGCACAGATACGCAGTATTTT.

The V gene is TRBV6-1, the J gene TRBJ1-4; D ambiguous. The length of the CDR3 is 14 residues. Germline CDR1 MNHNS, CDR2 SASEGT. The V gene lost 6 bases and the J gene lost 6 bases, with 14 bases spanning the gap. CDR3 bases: TGTGCCAGCAGCCCCAGATCCCGGGATGAAAAACTGTTTTTT. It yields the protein CASSPRSRDEKLFF.

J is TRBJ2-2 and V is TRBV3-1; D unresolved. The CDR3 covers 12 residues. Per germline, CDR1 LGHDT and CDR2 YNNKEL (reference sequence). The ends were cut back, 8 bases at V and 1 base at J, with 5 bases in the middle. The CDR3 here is CASPQNTGELFF. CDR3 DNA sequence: TGTGCCAGCCCGCAGAACACCGGGGAGCTGTTTTTT.

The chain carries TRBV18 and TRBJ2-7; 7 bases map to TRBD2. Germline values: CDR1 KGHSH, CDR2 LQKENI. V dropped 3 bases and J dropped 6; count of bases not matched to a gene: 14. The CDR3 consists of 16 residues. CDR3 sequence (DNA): TGTGCCAGCTCACCCCTAGAACGGGCTCCGGGGGGCGAGCAGTACTTC. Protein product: CASSPLERAPGGEQYF.